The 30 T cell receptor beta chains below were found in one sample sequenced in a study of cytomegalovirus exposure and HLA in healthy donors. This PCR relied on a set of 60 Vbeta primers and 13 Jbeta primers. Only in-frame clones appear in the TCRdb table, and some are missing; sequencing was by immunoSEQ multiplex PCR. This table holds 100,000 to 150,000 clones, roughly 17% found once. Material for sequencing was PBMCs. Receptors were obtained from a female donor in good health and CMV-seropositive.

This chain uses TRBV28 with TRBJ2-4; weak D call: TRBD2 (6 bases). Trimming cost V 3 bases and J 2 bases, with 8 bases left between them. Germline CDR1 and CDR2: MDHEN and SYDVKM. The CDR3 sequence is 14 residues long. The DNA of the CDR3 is TGTGCCAGCAGTTTGGGGGGACCCAAAAACATTCAGTACTTC. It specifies CASSLGGPKNIQYF.

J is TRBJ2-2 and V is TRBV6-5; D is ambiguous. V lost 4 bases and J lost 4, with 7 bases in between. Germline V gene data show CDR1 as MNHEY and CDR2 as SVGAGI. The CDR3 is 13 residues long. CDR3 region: CASSLSPTGELFF. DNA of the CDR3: TGTGCCAGCAGTTTATCCCCCACCGGGGAGCTGTTTTTT.

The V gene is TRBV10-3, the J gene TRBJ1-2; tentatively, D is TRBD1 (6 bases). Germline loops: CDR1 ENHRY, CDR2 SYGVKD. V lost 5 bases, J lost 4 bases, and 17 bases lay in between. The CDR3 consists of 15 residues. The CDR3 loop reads CAISQEDRPLYGYTF. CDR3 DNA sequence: TGTGCCATCAGTCAAGAGGACAGACCTCTCTATGGCTACACCTTC.

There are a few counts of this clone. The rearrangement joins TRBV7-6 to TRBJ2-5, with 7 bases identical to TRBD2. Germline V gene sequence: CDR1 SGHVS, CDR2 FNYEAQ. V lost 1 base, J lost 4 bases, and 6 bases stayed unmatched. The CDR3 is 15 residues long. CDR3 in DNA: TGTGCCAGCAGCTTAGTCTCTGGCGGGGGAGAGACCCAGTACTTC. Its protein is CASSLVSGGGETQYF. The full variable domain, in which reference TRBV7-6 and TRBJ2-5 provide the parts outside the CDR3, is GAGVSQSPRYKVTKRGQDVALRCDPISGHVSLYWYRQALGQGPEFLTYFNYEAQQDKSGLPNDRFSAERPEGSISTLTIQRTEQRDSAMYRCASSLVSGGGETQYFGPGTRLLVL.

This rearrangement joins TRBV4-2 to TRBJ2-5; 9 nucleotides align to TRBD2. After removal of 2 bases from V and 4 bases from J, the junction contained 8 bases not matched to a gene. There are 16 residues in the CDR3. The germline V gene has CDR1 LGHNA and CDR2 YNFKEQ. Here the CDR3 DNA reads TGTGCCAGCAGCCAAACCGGGACTAGCTTCCGAGAGACCCAGTACTTC. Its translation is CASSQTGTSFRETQYF.

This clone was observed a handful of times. This chain's CDR3 is CASSLEGGTEAFF. Here the CDR3 DNA reads TGTGCCAGCAGCTTAGAGGGGGGGACTGAAGCTTTCTTT. The J gene is TRBJ1-1, the V gene TRBV7-9; maybe TRBD1 (6 bases). Germline values: CDR1 SEHNR, CDR2 FQNEAQ (reference sequence). CDR3 length: 13 residues. Trimming removed 1 base from V and 5 bases from J, with 8 bases in between.

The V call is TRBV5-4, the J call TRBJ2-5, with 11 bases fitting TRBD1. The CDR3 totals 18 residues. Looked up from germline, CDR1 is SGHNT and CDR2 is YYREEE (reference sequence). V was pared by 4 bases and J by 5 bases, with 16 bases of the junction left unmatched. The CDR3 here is CASSGLGRTGGRGETQYF. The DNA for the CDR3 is TGTGCCAGCAGCGGCCTCGGACGGACAGGGGGCCGGGGGGAGACCCAGTACTTC.

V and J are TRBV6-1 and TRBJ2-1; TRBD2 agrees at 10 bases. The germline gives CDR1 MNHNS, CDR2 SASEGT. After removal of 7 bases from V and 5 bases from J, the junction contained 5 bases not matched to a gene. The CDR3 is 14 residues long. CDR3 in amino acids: CASILAGLHNEQFF. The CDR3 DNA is TGTGCCAGCATACTAGCGGGGCTACACAATGAGCAGTTCTTC.

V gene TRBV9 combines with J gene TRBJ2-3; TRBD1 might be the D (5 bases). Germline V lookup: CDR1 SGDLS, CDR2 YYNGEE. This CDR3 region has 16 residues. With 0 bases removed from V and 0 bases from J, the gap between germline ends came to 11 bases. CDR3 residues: CASSVVRQSSTDTQYF. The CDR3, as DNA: TGTGCCAGCAGCGTAGTCCGACAGTCGAGCACAGATACGCAGTATTTT.

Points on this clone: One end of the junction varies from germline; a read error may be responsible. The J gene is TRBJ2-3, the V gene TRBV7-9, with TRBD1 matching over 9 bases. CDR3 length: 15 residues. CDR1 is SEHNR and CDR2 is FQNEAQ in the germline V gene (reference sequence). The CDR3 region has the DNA TGTGCCAGCAGCCCTGGACAGGGGACCACAGGTACGCAGTATTTT. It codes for CASSPGQGTTGTQYF.

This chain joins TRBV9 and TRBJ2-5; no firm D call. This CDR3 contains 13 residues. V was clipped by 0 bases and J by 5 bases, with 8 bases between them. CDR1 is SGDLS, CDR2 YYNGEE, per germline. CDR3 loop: CASSVGSFETQYF. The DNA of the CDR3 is TGTGCCAGCAGCGTAGGTTCCTTTGAGACCCAGTACTTC.

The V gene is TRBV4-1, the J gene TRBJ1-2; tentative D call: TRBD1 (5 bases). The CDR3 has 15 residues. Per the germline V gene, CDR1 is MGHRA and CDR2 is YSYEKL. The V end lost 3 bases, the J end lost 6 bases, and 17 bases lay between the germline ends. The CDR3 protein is CASSQDYDSLDGYTF. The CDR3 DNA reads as TGCGCCAGCAGCCAGGACTACGACAGCCTGGATGGCTACACCTTC.

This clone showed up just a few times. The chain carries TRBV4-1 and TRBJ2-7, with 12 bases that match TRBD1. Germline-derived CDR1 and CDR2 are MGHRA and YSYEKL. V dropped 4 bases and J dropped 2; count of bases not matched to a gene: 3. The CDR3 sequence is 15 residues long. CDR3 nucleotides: TGCGCCAGCAGCCGAGGGACAGGGGGCACCTACGAGCAGTACTTC. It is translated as CASSRGTGGTYEQYF.

The CDR3 spells CASSYDGRANTGELFF. Here the CDR3 DNA reads TGTGCCAGCAGTTACGACGGCAGGGCGAACACCGGGGAGCTGTTTTTT. The chain uses TRBV6-5 and TRBJ2-2, with D perhaps TRBD1 (5 bases). The CDR3 totals 16 residues. Germline CDR1 is MNHEY and CDR2 is SVGAGI. Trimming took 2 bases from V and 0 from J, leaving 10 bases between them.

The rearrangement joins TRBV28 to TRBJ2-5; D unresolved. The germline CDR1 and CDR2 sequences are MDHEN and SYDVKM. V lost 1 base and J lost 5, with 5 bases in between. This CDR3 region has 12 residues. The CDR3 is CASSLSRETQYF. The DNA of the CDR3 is TGTGCCAGCAGTTTATCGAGGGAGACCCAGTACTTC.

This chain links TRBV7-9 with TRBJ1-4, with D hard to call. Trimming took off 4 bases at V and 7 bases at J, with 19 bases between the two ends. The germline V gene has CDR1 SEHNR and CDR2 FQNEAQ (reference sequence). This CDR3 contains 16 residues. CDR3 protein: CASSSTTFSPLEKLFF. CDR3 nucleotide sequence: TGTGCCAGCAGCTCCACGACATTTTCACCACTTGAAAAACTGTTTTTT.

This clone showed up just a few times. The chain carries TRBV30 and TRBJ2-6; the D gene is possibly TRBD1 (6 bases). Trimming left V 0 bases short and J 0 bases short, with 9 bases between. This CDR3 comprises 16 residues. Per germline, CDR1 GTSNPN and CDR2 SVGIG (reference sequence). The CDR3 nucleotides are TGTGCCTGGAGTGTACAGGGAGCCTCTGGGGCCAACGTCCTGACTTTC. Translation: CAWSVQGASGANVLTF.

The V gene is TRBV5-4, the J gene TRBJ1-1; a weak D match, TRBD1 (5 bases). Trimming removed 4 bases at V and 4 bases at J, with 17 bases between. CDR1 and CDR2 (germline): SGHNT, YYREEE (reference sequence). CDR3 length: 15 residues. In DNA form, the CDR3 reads TGTGCCAGCAGCAATCAGGGATTTTTGCTCACTGAAGCTTTCTTT. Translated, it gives CASSNQGFLLTEAFF.

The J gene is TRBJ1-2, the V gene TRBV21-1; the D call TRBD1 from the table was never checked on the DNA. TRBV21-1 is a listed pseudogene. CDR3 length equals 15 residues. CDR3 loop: CASRQGALPNYGYTF. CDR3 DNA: TGTGCCAGTAGACAGGGGGCCCTTCCTAACTATGGCTACACCTTC.

The CDR3, as DNA: TGCGCCAGCAGCTTGCCCCTCTCTGGGGCCAACGTCCTGACTTTC. This sequence encodes CASSLPLSGANVLTF. V gene TRBV5-1 combines with J gene TRBJ2-6, with D unresolved. The CDR3 length is 15 residues. Germline V gives CDR1 SGHRS, CDR2 YFSETQ. The V gene lost 1 base and the J gene lost 0 bases, with 5 bases spanning the gap.

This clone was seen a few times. The CDR3 region is CASSDPRLAGGWETQYF. The CDR3 DNA follows: TGTGCCAGCAGTGACCCTAGACTAGCGGGGGGGTGGGAGACCCAGTACTTC. The rearrangement uses TRBV25-1 and TRBJ2-5, with 14 bases that match TRBD2. Germline assignment: CDR1 MGHDK and CDR2 SYGVNS. Trimming at V came to 3 bases and at J to 5 bases, leaving 8 bases not matched to a gene. This CDR3 has 17 residues.

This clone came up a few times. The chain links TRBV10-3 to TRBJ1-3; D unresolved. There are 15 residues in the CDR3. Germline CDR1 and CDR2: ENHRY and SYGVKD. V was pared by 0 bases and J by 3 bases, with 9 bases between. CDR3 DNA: TGTGCCATCAGTGAGTCCGGGATACATGGAAACACCATATATTTT. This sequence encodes CAISESGIHGNTIYF.

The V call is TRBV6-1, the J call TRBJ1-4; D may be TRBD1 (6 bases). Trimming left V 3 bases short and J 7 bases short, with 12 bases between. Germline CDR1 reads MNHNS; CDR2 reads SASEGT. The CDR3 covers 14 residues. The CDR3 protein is CASSDAGELEKLFF. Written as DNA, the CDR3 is TGTGCCAGCAGTGATGCAGGGGAGCTTGAAAAACTGTTTTTT.

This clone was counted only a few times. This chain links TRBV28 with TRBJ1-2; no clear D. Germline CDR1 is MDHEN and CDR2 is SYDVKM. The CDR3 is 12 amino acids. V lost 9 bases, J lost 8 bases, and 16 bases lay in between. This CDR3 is CARTTRSGGYTF. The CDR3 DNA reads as TGTGCCAGGACTACACGGTCGGGGGGCTACACCTTC.

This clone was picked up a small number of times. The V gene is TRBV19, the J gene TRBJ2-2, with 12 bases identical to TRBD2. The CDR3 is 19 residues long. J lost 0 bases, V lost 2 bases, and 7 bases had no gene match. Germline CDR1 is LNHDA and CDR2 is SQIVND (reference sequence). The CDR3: CASSIQRTSGVANTGELFF. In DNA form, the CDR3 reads TGTGCCAGTAGTATACAAAGGACTAGCGGGGTAGCGAACACCGGGGAGCTGTTTTTT. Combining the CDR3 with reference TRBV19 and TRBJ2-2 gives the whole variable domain DGGITQSPKYLFRKEGQNVTLSCEQNLNHDAMYWYRQDPGQGLRLIYYSQIVNDFQKGDIAEGYSVSREKKESFPLTVTSAQKNPTAFYLCASSIQRTSGVANTGELFFGEGSRLTVL.

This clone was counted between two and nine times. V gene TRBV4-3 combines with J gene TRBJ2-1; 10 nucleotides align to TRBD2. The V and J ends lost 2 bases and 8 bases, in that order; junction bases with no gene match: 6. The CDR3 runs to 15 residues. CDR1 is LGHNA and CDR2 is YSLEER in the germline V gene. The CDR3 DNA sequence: TGCGCCAGCAGCCAAAGCGGGAGGGCCCCCGATGAGCAGTTCTTC. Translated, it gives CASSQSGRAPDEQFF.

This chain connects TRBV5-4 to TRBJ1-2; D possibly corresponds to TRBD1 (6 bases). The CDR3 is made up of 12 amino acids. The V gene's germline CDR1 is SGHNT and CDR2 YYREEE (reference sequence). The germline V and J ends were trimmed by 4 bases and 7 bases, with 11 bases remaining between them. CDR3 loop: CASSPDRSGYTF. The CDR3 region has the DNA TGTGCCAGCAGCCCGGACAGAAGTGGCTACACCTTC. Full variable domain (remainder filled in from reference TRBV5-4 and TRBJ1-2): ETGVTQSPTHLIKTRGQQVTLRCSSQSGHNTVSWYQQALGQGPQFIFQYYREEENGRGNFPPRFSGLQFPNYSSELNVNALELDDSALYLCASSPDRSGYTFGSGTRLTVV.

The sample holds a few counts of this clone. The CDR3 DNA follows: TGTGCCAGCAGTTCCCCAGGGACAGATACGCAGTATTTT. It codes for CASSSPGTDTQYF. The chain is built from TRBV6-6 and TRBJ2-3, with TRBD1 as a possible D gene (5 bases). Trimming left V 4 bases short and J 3 bases short, with 8 bases between. The CDR3 has 13 amino acids. Germline V gene lookup returns CDR1 MNHNY and CDR2 SVGAGI (reference sequence).

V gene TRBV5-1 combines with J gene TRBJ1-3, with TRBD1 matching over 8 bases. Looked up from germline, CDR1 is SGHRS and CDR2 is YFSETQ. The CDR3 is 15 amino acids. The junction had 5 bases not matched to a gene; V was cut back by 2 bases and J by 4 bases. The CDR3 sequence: CASSFGTGLGNTIYF. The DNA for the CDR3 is TGCGCCAGCAGCTTCGGGACAGGCCTAGGAAACACCATATATTTT.

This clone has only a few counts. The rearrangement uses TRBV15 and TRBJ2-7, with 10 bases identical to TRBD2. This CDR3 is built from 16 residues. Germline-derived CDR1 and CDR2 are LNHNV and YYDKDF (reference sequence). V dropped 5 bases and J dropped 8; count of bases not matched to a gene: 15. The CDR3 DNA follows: TGTGCCACCAGCTCTTATGGACTAGCGGTGGGAGGGAAGCAGTACTTC. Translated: CATSSYGLAVGGKQYF.